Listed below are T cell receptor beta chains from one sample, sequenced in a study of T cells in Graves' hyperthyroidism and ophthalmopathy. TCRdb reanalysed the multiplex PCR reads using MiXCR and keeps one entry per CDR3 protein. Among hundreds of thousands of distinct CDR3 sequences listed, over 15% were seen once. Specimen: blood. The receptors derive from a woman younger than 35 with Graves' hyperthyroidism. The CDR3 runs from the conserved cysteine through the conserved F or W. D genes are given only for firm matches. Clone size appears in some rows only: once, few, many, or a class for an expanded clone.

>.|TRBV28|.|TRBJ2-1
CASSLSGAGQFF
TGTGCCAGCAGTTTATCAGGGGCTGGGCAGTTCTTC
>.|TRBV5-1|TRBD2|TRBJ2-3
CASAGTSYTDTQYF
TGCGCCAGTGCCGGGACTAGCTACACAGATACGCAGTATTTT
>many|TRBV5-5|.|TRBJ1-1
CASSRWNTEAFF
TGTGCCAGCAGCCGCTGGAACACTGAAGCTTTCTTT
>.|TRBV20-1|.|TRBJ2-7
CSARDRSWGARGVEQYF
TGCAGTGCTAGAGATCGGTCCTGGGGGGCAAGGGGGGTCGAGCAGTACTTC
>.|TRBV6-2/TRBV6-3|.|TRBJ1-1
CASSSLPWGAKGTEAFF
TGTGCCAGCAGTTCCCTCCCCTGGGGAGCGAAAGGCACTGAAGCTTTCTTT
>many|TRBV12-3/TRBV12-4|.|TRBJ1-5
CASSFRDGRQPQHF
TGTGCCAGCAGTTTTAGGGACGGCAGGCAGCCCCAGCATTTT
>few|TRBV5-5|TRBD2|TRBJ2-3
CASSLRTSGIGTDTQYF
TGTGCCAGCAGCCTAAGGACTAGCGGGATTGGCACAGATACGCAGTATTTT
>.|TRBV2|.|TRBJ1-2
CASPRTAYGYTF
TGTGCCAGCCCCCGCACGGCCTATGGCTACACCTTC
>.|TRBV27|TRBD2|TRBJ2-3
CASSLSREGTDTQYF
TGTGCCAGCAGTTTATCGCGGGAGGGCACAGATACGCAGTATTTT
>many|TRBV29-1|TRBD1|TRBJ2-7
CSVEAGGPHEQYF
TGCAGCGTTGAGGCAGGGGGACCCCACGAGCAGTACTTC
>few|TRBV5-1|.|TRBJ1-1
CASSLAPADLLAFF
TGCGCCAGCAGCTTGGCCCCTGCCGATTTATTGGCTTTCTTT
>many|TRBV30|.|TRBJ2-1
CASHSSSYNEQFF
TGTGCCTCCCATAGCAGCTCCTACAATGAGCAGTTCTTC
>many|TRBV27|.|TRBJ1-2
CASSFSVNYGYTF
TGTGCCAGCAGTTTTTCAGTTAACTATGGCTACACCTTC
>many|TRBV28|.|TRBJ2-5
CASRLTSQETQYF
TGTGCCAGCAGACTTACAAGCCAAGAGACCCAGTACTTC
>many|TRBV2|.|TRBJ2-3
CASLVNGIQLGTDTQYF
TGTGCCAGCCTCGTGAACGGGATCCAATTGGGGACAGATACGCAGTATTTT
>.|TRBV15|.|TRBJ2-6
CATSRRPSDSGANVLTF
TGTGCCACCAGCAGACGGCCCTCTGACTCTGGGGCCAACGTCCTGACTTTC
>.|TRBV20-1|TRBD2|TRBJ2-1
CSARVSGSNEQFF
TGCAGTGCTAGAGTTAGCGGGAGCAATGAGCAGTTCTTC
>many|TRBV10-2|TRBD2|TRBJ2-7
CASRSLLAGGHEQYF
TGCGCCAGCAGAAGTTTACTAGCGGGAGGCCACGAGCAGTACTTC
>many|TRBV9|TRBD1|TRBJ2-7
CASSVGNRGSYEQYF
TGTGCCAGCAGCGTAGGTAACAGGGGTTCCTACGAGCAGTACTTC
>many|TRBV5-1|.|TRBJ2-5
CASSPLALNGGETQYF
TGCGCCAGCAGCCCCTTGGCACTGAATGGAGGAGAGACCCAGTACTTC
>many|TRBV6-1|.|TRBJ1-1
CASSEVTPNTEAFF
TGTGCCAGCAGTGAAGTGACTCCTAACACTGAAGCTTTCTTT
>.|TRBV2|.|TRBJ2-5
CASRGLGEYF
TGTGCCAGCAGGGGACTTGGGGAGTACTTC
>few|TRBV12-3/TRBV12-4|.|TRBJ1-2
CASSLSRGNYGYTF
TGTGCCAGCAGTTTGAGTCGGGGGAACTATGGCTACACCTTC
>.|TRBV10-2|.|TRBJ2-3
CASGGPMDTQYF
TGCGCCAGCGGGGGACCGATGGATACGCAGTATTTT